This TCR beta chain came from a study of OX40 agonist ivuxolimab in advanced cancers. Study in general: Dosing consisted of intravenous ivuxolimab at 0.01 to 10 mg/kg every 2 weeks. Whole-study results and caveats: CD8+ T cells showed, on average, more clonal expansion than CD4+ cells. Partial responders receiving 0.1-3.0 mg/kg showed among the lowest clonal expansion.

As to this clone: The antigen is unknown.

Sequencing used immunoSEQ multiplex PCR; TCRdb keeps in-frame clones, though not all of them. The sample shows tens of thousands of clones, roughly 91% of them seen only once. V was trimmed by 3 bases and J by 1 base, leaving 9 bases between them. CDR3 size: 15 residues. The germline V gene encodes CDR1 SGHAT and CDR2 FQNNGV. No patient had autoimmune disease or received systemic immunosuppression. Material: CD4+ or CD8+ T cells sorted from blood, obtained in a trial of the OX40 agonist ivuxolimab. V and J are TRBV11-2 and TRBJ2-2; D gene ambiguous. This TCR was recovered from an adult with an advanced solid tumor such as melanoma, head and neck, liver or kidney cancer. This chain's CDR3 is CASSLIGMNTGELFF. The CDR3 DNA reads as TGTGCCAGCAGCTTGATAGGGATGAACACCGGGGAGCTGTTTTTT. Supplemented by reference TRBV11-2 and TRBJ2-2, the full variable domain reads EAGVAQSPRYKIIEKRQSVAFWCNPISGHATLYWYQQILGQGPKLLIQFQNNGVVDDSQLPKDRFSAERLKGVDSTLKIQPAKLEDSAVYLCASSLIGMNTGELFFGEGSRLTVL.